The rows below give T cell receptor beta chains drawn from one sample of a study of shared clonotypes between healthy human individuals. TCRdb's copy holds only in-frame clones and misses some; the assay was immunoSEQ multiplex PCR. Of some 2 million clones listed, over 85% are singletons. Sequencing was carried out using naive CD4+ T cells sorted from blood. The receptors shown here come from a man younger than 35 in good health. Both conserved end residues are part of each CDR3. Each record gives: clone size, V gene, D gene, J gene, CDR3 DNA, CDR3 protein. A D gene is named only where the DNA matches it firmly. The size of a clone is reported for some rows only, either as once, few or many, or as a class for expanded clones.

few	TRBV2	.	TRBJ1-6	TGTGCCAGCAGTGACCAGAGCTCCTATAATTCACCCCTCCACTTT	CASSDQSSYNSPLHF
.	TRBV7-2	.	TRBJ1-5	TGTGCCAGCAGCCCATTAGCGCTCAATCAGCCCCAGCATTTT	CASSPLALNQPQHF
.	TRBV21-1	.	TRBJ2-5	TGTGCCAGCATCCGGTGGCGGGCGCACCAAGAGACCCAGTACTTC	CASIRWRAHQETQYF
.	TRBV15	TRBD1	TRBJ2-3	TGTGCCACCAGCAGAGATCTATGGCGGCAGGGGGAGGATACGCAGTATTTT	CATSRDLWRQGEDTQYF
.	TRBV25-1	TRBD1	TRBJ1-1	TGTGCCAGCACCGACAGGGTTACTGAAGCTTTCTTT	CASTDRVTEAFF
.	TRBV6-5	TRBD1	TRBJ2-7	TGTGCCAGCAGTTACTCGTACACAGGGGAAGCCTACGAGCAGTACTTC	CASSYSYTGEAYEQYF
.	TRBV5-1	.	TRBJ2-7	TGCGCCAGCAGCAATACTCTGGGCTACGAGCAGTACTTC	CASSNTLGYEQYF
.	TRBV29-1	TRBD1	TRBJ2-5	TGCAGCGTTGAAGGGGGACAGGGGGCCCAAGAGACCCAGTACTTC	CSVEGGQGAQETQYF
.	TRBV4-1	.	TRBJ2-6	TGCGCCAGCAGCCAAGAGGGGGCGTCCCCTTCTGGGGCCAACGTCCTGACTTTC	CASSQEGASPSGANVLTF
once	TRBV18	TRBD1	TRBJ1-5	TGTGCCAGCTCACACCTGACAGGGCAAGGGGGCAATCAGCCCCAGCATTTT	CASSHLTGQGGNQPQHF
.	TRBV30	TRBD1	TRBJ2-5	TGTGCCCTCCCCCAACTTCACGGGACAGGGGGTCAAGAGACCCAGTACTTC	CALPQLHGTGGQETQYF
.	TRBV5-4	TRBD2	TRBJ2-4	TGTGCCAGCAGCTTCGGGGGCGGGAGGGACATTCAGTACTTC	CASSFGGGRDIQYF
.	TRBV4-2	.	TRBJ2-2	TGTGCCAGCAGCCAAGAGCGGGTGGAGAACGCCGGGGAGCTGTTTTTT	CASSQERVENAGELFF
.	TRBV6-1	TRBD1	TRBJ1-2	TGTGCCAGCAGTGGACGACAGGGTGGGGGCCATGGCTACACCTTC	CASSGRQGGGHGYTF
.	TRBV28	.	TRBJ1-2	TGTGCCAGCAGTTTAGGCGGTTATGGCTACACCTTC	CASSLGGYGYTF
.	TRBV6-5	TRBD2	TRBJ2-3	TGTGCCAGCAGTTACTCCGGGGGGTTTAGCACAGATACGCAGTATTTT	CASSYSGGFSTDTQYF
.	TRBV12-2	.	TRBJ2-5	TGTGCAAGTCGCTTAGGAGGGTGTGAGCCTCAAGAGACCCAGTACTTC	CASRLGGCEPQETQYF
once	TRBV5-6	.	TRBJ2-7	TGTGCCAGCCGTGGACGCCCGAGCTCCTACGAGCAGTACTTC	CASRGRPSSYEQYF
.	TRBV5-6	.	TRBJ2-2	TGTGCCAGCAGCTTGTATTCGGGTTTGAACACCGGGGAGCTGTTTTTT	CASSLYSGLNTGELFF
.	TRBV6-5	.	TRBJ2-1	TGTGCCAGCAACGGGGTGAATGAGCAGTTCTTC	CASNGVNEQFF
.	TRBV5-4	TRBD1	TRBJ2-7	TGTGCCAGCAGCGCGACAGGGGACTCCTACGAGCAGTACTTC	CASSATGDSYEQYF
.	TRBV28	TRBD1	TRBJ1-1	TGTGCCAGCAGTGCCCCGGGACAGGGTTTAATGAACACTGAAGCTTTCTTT	CASSAPGQGLMNTEAFF
.	TRBV10-3	.	TRBJ2-7	TGTGCCATCAGTGTAGGGGACATCCGCTCCTACGAGCAGTACTTC	CAISVGDIRSYEQYF
once	TRBV4-1	TRBD1	TRBJ2-3	TGCGCCAGCAGCCGAAAGGGGGCCGGGGGCACAGATACGCAGTATTTT	CASSRKGAGGTDTQYF
.	TRBV7-9	.	TRBJ1-4	TGTGCCAGCAGCCTAGGATCTGCAACTAATGAAAAACTGTTTTTT	CASSLGSATNEKLFF
once	TRBV5-5	.	TRBJ1-2	TGTGCCAGCAGCTTGTTCGCGACAGACGGCTACACCTTC	CASSLFATDGYTF
.	TRBV7-8	.	TRBJ1-6	TGTGCCAGCAGCTTAATAACGGACGGTAATTCACCCCTCCACTTT	CASSLITDGNSPLHF
.	TRBV5-1	TRBD1	TRBJ2-5	TGCGCCAGCAGCCTGGAGGACAGGGTTGAGACCCAGTACTTC	CASSLEDRVETQYF
.	TRBV5-5	.	TRBJ1-3	TGTGCCAGCAGCTTGTTAGGCAGCGGTCCTGGAAACACCATATATTTT	CASSLLGSGPGNTIYF
few	TRBV19	TRBD2	TRBJ2-5	TGTGCCAGTACCCCCACTAGCGGGGGGAACCCCCAAGAGACCCAGTACTTC	CASTPTSGGNPQETQYF
.	TRBV10-3	.	TRBJ1-4	TGTGCCATCAGTGAGACCTGGCAGGGTAGTGAAAAACTGTTTTTT	CAISETWQGSEKLFF
.	TRBV11-2	TRBD2	TRBJ2-2	TGTGCCAGCAGCAGGCGGGAGGGCACCGGGGAGCTGTTTTTT	CASSRREGTGELFF
.	TRBV10-1	TRBD2	TRBJ2-1	TGCGCCAGCAGTGACGCTAGCGGGGGCTCGAGCTCCTACAATGAGCAGTTCTTC	CASSDASGGSSSYNEQFF
.	TRBV5-1	TRBD1	TRBJ1-5	TGCGCCAGCAGCTTGGAGGGACAGGATAGCAATCAGCCCCAGCATTTT	CASSLEGQDSNQPQHF
once	TRBV28	TRBD1	TRBJ1-1	TGTGCCAGCATCCGGGGGACAGGGGGAACTGAAGCTTTCTTT	CASIRGTGGTEAFF
.	TRBV5-1	.	TRBJ2-7	TGCGCCAGCAGCTTGGGGGGGAGAGACGAGCAGTACTTC	CASSLGGRDEQYF
once	TRBV4-1	.	TRBJ1-1	TGCGCCAGCAGCCATTCGGGACCGGGAGTTTTCTTT	CASSHSGPGVFF
many	TRBV18	.	TRBJ1-4	TGTGCCAGCTCACCACCGGGGAGGACTAATGAAAAACTGTTTTTT	CASSPPGRTNEKLFF
.	TRBV7-2	.	TRBJ1-3	TGTGCCAGCAGCTTAGACAGATTATCTGGAAACACCATATATTTT	CASSLDRLSGNTIYF
.	TRBV4-3	.	TRBJ2-1	TGCGCCAGCAGTGCCGGACTGTTCAATGAGCAGTTCTTC	CASSAGLFNEQFF
.	TRBV12-5	TRBD2	TRBJ2-2	TGTGCTAGTGGTTTCTTGGGGATTAGCGGGGCATACACCGGGGAGCTGTTTTTT	CASGFLGISGAYTGELFF
.	TRBV18	.	TRBJ2-7	TGTGCCAGCTCACCCCGGGACGGAGACTACGAGCAGTACTTC	CASSPRDGDYEQYF
once	TRBV25-1	.	TRBJ2-7	TGTGCCAGCACCGAAAGTCCGGAGCAGTACTTC	CASTESPEQYF
.	TRBV29-1	.	TRBJ2-7	TGCAGCGTTGCCCTACGGGGCCCATCCTACGAGCAGTACTTC	CSVALRGPSYEQYF
.	TRBV5-1	TRBD2	TRBJ2-1	TGCGCCAGCAGCCCCCACGGGGTAGCGGGGGGCCCTTCGTACAATGAGCAGTTCTTC	CASSPHGVAGGPSYNEQFF
.	TRBV27	TRBD1	TRBJ2-3	TGTGCCAGGTCCAACGGGACAGGACGCACAGATACGCAGTATTTT	CARSNGTGRTDTQYF
.	TRBV11-2	.	TRBJ2-4	TGTGCCAGCAGCTCTCCGGGACCCAAGTACTTC	CASSSPGPKYF
.	TRBV6-6	.	TRBJ2-7	TGTGCCAGCAGTTACCGGGATGCCTACGAGCAGTACTTC	CASSYRDAYEQYF
.	TRBV7-2	.	TRBJ1-5	TGTGCCAGCAGCCCTCGAAGCAATCAGCCCCAGCATTTT	CASSPRSNQPQHF
.	TRBV6-5	.	TRBJ1-6	TGTGCCAGCAGTCGGACAGAAAATTCACCCCTCCACTTT	CASSRTENSPLHF
.	TRBV9	TRBD2	TRBJ2-3	TGTGCCAGCAGTTATGGGGAGGGCCAGGGCCCAGATACGCAGTATTTT	CASSYGEGQGPDTQYF